What follows are 2 T cell receptor beta chains derived from one specimen sequenced in a study of shared clonotypes between healthy human individuals. Method: immunoSEQ multiplex PCR; TCRdb's copy keeps in-frame clones and lacks some. The table shows about 1.5 million clones, with more than 95% occurring only once. Sample: naive CD4+ T cells sorted from blood. Subset meaning: CD45RA+ positively selected. Receptors originate from a young man in good health.

The V gene is TRBV7-2, the J gene TRBJ2-7; TRBD1 aligns across 8 bases. V lost 6 bases, J lost 2 bases, and 6 bases stayed unmatched. Germline CDR1 is SGHTA and CDR2 is FQGNSA. The CDR3 spans 14 residues. The CDR3 reads CASRGQGAAYEQYF. In DNA, the CDR3 is TGTGCCAGCAGGGGTCAGGGGGCCGCCTACGAGCAGTACTTC.

The chain employs TRBV27 and TRBJ2-1, with 9 positions matching TRBD1. CDR3 length: 18 residues. The germline V gene encodes CDR1 MNHEY and CDR2 SMNVEV (reference sequence). V lost 5 bases to trimming and J lost 5 bases; unmatched junction nucleotides: 16. The CDR3 protein is CASSPRTGDWWLHNEQFF. CDR3 nucleotides: TGTGCCAGCAGTCCCCGGACAGGGGATTGGTGGCTACACAATGAGCAGTTCTTC.